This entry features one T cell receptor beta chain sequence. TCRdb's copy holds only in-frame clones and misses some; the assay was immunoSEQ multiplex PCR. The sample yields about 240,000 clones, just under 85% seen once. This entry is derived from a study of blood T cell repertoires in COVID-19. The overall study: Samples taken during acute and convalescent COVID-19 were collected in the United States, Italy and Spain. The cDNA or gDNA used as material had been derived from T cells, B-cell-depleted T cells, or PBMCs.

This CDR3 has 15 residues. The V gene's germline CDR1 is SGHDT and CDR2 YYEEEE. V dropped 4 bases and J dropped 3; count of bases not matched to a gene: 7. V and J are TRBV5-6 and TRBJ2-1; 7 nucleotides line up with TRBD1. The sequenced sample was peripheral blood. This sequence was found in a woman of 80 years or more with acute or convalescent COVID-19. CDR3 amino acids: CASSLQGKNYNEQFF. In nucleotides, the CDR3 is TGTGCCAGCAGCCTACAGGGGAAAAACTACAATGAGCAGTTCTTC.